This note documents a single T cell receptor (beta chain) sequence. MiXCR was run by TCRdb on the PCR reads, yielding one entry per CDR3 protein. This sample has about 500,000 distinct CDR3 sequences; 20% to 25% occur once, and the top ten carry 0.65% to 0.95%. Germline-derived CDR1 and CDR2 are LGHDT and YNNKEL (reference sequence). This CDR3 is 14 amino acids long. The V and J ends lost 4 bases and 4 bases, in that order; junction bases with no gene match: 4. The sample is drawn from a study of molecular identifiers for immune sequencing clone quantification. The chain links TRBV3-1 to TRBJ2-5; the match to TRBD1 covers 9 bases. This TCR derives from a human donor in good health. Some libraries in this study had Jurkat cell RNA spiked in. Sequenced material: naive CD8+ T cells from blood, with Jurkat cell RNA spiked in. Subset meaning: FACS-sorted CD8+CD4-CCR7+CD45RA+ naive T cells. This chain's CDR3 is CASSPRDRVETQYF. The DNA of the CDR3 is TGTGCCAGCAGCCCCCGGGACAGGGTAGAGACCCAGTACTTC.